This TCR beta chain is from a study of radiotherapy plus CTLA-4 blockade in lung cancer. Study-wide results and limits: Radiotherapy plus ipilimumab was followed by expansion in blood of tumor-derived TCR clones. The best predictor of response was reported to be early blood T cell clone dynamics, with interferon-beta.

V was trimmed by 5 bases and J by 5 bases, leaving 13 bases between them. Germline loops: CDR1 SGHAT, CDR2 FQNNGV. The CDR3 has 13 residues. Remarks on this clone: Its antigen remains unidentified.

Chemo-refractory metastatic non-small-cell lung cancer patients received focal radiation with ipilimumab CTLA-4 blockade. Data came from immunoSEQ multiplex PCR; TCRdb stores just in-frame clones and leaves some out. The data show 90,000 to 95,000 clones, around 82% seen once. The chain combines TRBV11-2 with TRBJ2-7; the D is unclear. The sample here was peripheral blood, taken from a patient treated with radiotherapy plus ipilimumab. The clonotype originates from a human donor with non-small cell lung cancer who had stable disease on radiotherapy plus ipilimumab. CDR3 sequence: CASSRVFAHEQYF. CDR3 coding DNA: TGTGCCAGCAGCCGGGTCTTCGCCCACGAGCAGTACTTC.